This T cell receptor (beta chain) was sequenced for a study of T cells in Graves' hyperthyroidism and ophthalmopathy. It was uncontrolled infection, other autoimmune disease, pregnancy or lactation that excluded patients. The V gene's germline CDR1 is MNHEY and CDR2 SVGAGI. Trimming removed 0 bases from V and 7 bases from J, with 7 bases in between. There are 13 residues in the CDR3. Broader study findings: Onset of ophthalmopathy came a median approximately 6.5 months after the model predicted it.

RNA transcripts provided the source from which TCR beta CDR3 regions were amplified. Researchers ran a first-round RT-PCR on the TCR CDR3 using the HTBI primer set. Using its own MiXCR run on the multiplex PCR reads, TCRdb lists one record per CDR3 protein. Altogether roughly 700,000 distinct CDR3 sequences are present, under 45% being singletons, with the ten largest covering about a third. In this sample, this clonotype turned up many times. Antigen: not known. The source is a woman aged 40 to 50 with Graves' hyperthyroidism. Input material: blood. This chain uses TRBV6-5 with TRBJ1-5, with D unclear. The CDR3 here is CASSYSRGQPQHF. CDR3 DNA: TGTGCCAGCAGTTACTCGAGAGGGCAGCCCCAGCATTTT.